A selection of T cell receptor beta chains follows, all from one sample in a study of cytomegalovirus exposure and HLA in healthy donors. The table came from immunoSEQ multiplex PCR; TCRdb's copy has only in-frame clones and leaves some out. Of roughly 140,000 clones listed, around 81% were seen once; the top ten hold under 7.5%. The sequenced material came from PBMCs. These receptors all come from a man in his forties or fifties in good health and CMV-seropositive. The CDR3 runs from the conserved cysteine through the conserved F or W. The D gene is left open where the match is weak. Some rows have no size entry. The others give once, few or many, or a class for an expanded clone.

>TRBV7-2|-|-|TRBJ2-7
CASTVGGRVAHEQYF
TGTGCCAGCACCGTCGGGGGGCGCGTAGCCCACGAGCAGTACTTC
>TRBV6-5|-|-|TRBJ2-5
CASSTRYQETQYF
TGTGCCAGCAGTACACGATACCAAGAGACCCAGTACTTC
>TRBV18|-|TRBD1|TRBJ1-3
CASSSQTGNSGNTIYF
TGTGCCAGCTCATCGCAGACAGGGAACTCTGGAAACACCATATATTTT
>TRBV27|few|TRBD1|TRBJ2-7
CASSWGPDRGSYEQYF
TGTGCCAGCAGTTGGGGACCGGACAGGGGAAGCTACGAGCAGTACTTC
>TRBV6-6|-|-|TRBJ1-2
CASSYIDYYGYTF
TGTGCCAGCAGTTACATAGATTACTATGGCTACACCTTC
>TRBV6-5|-|-|TRBJ2-6
CASSSGYSGANVLTF
TGTGCCAGCAGTTCAGGGTATTCTGGGGCCAACGTCCTGACTTTC
>TRBV5-4|-|TRBD1|TRBJ2-7
CASSMDRAAYEQYF
TGTGCCAGCAGCATGGACAGGGCGGCCTACGAGCAGTACTTC
>TRBV19|-|-|TRBJ1-1
CAVSNWGGRSEAFF
TGTGCCGTAAGCAATTGGGGAGGGAGGTCTGAAGCTTTCTTT
>TRBV5-1|-|TRBD1|TRBJ1-2
CASSTTGGAGNGYTF
TGCGCCAGCAGCACGACAGGGGGCGCAGGGAATGGCTACACCTTC
>TRBV5-1|-|TRBD1|TRBJ1-1
CASSLWTGSNTEAFF
TGCGCCAGCAGCCTTTGGACAGGGTCGAACACTGAAGCTTTCTTT
>TRBV19|-|TRBD1|TRBJ1-2
CASSDLLTGWNYGYTF
TGTGCCAGTAGTGATCTCTTGACAGGGTGGAACTATGGCTACACCTTC
>TRBV19|-|-|TRBJ1-5
CASSKGGPGVNQPQHF
TGTGCCAGTAGTAAAGGTGGCCCGGGGGTCAATCAGCCCCAGCATTTT
>TRBV5-1|-|TRBD2|TRBJ2-7
CASSFSGGAGEQYF
TGCGCCAGCAGCTTTAGCGGGGGGGCCGGGGAGCAGTACTTC
>TRBV6-1|-|TRBD2|TRBJ2-2
CASSPQRGGGELFF
TGTGCCAGCTCACCTCAGCGGGGGGGCGGGGAGCTGTTTTTT
>TRBV6-5|-|TRBD1|TRBJ1-1
CATGQGMNTEAFF
TGTGCCACAGGACAGGGGATGAACACTGAAGCTTTCTTT
>TRBV29-1|-|-|TRBJ2-3
CSVGWGQGADTQYF
TGCAGCGTTGGATGGGGGCAGGGAGCAGATACGCAGTATTTT
>TRBV12-5|-|TRBD1|TRBJ2-7
CASGGTGDLYEQYF
TGTGCTAGTGGGGGGACAGGGGACCTCTACGAGCAGTACTTC
>TRBV19|-|-|TRBJ1-5
CASRLGTIGSNQPQHF
TGTGCCAGTAGACTAGGGACAATAGGGAGCAATCAGCCCCAGCATTTT
>TRBV18|-|TRBD2|TRBJ2-5
CASSPRTSGAEETQYF
TGTGCCAGCTCACCACGCACTAGCGGGGCGGAAGAGACCCAGTACTTC
>TRBV5-1|-|-|TRBJ1-1
CASSLGGGRTEAFF
TGCGCCAGCAGCTTGGGAGGGGGTCGGACTGAAGCTTTCTTT
>TRBV6-1|-|-|TRBJ2-2
CASSEAHIGFANTGELFF
TGTGCCAGCAGTGAAGCGCATATCGGGTTCGCGAACACCGGGGAGCTGTTTTTT
>TRBV2|-|-|TRBJ2-6
CASSERSGRRANVLTF
TGTGCCAGCAGTGAACGGTCAGGGCGAAGGGCCAACGTCCTGACTTTC
>TRBV19|-|TRBD2|TRBJ2-2
CASSIAETSANTGELFF
TGTGCCAGTAGTATAGCCGAGACTAGCGCAAACACCGGGGAGCTGTTTTTT
>TRBV2|-|TRBD1|TRBJ2-7
CASRRDRVYEQYF
TGTGCCAGCAGACGGGACAGGGTCTACGAGCAGTACTTC
>TRBV4-3|-|-|TRBJ1-1
CASSQEGLNTEAFF
TGCGCCAGCAGCCAAGAGGGCCTGAACACTGAAGCTTTCTTT
>TRBV28|-|TRBD1|TRBJ2-7
CASSGPGTGYSEQYF
TGTGCCAGCAGCGGCCCCGGGACAGGGTACAGCGAGCAGTACTTC
>TRBV7-6|-|TRBD2|TRBJ2-5
CASSRGGAEGKTQYF
TGTGCCAGCAGCCGCGGGGGGGCGGAAGGAAAGACCCAGTACTTC
>TRBV18|-|TRBD2|TRBJ2-2
CASSPTPGLAVNTGELFF
TGTGCCAGCTCACCAACCCCCGGGCTAGCGGTAAACACCGGGGAGCTGTTTTTT
>TRBV5-1|-|TRBD1|TRBJ2-7
CASSLTGGEQYF
TGCGCCAGCAGCTTGACAGGGGGCGAGCAGTACTTC
>TRBV9|-|-|TRBJ2-2
CASSVGPGNTGELFF
TGTGCCAGCAGCGTAGGGCCGGGGAATACCGGGGAGCTGTTTTTT
>TRBV25-1|-|-|TRBJ1-2
CASSEYGRDGYTF
TGTGCCAGCAGTGAATATGGGCGGGATGGCTACACCTTC
>TRBV13|-|TRBD2|TRBJ2-2
CASSATLLAGGPGELFF
TGTGCCAGCAGCGCGACCTTACTAGCGGGAGGGCCCGGGGAGCTGTTTTTT
>TRBV7-2|-|-|TRBJ1-2
CASSLIRGSGYTF
TGTGCCAGCAGCTTAATCAGGGGCAGCGGCTACACCTTC
>TRBV5-1|few|-|TRBJ2-3
CASSLERPGTDTQYF
TGCGCCAGCAGCTTGGAGCGACCTGGGACAGATACGCAGTATTTT
>TRBV28|few|TRBD2|TRBJ2-7
CASSLSIGLGTSVYEQYF
TGTGCCAGCAGTTTATCAATCGGCTTAGGGACTAGCGTTTACGAGCAGTACTTC
>TRBV21-1|once|-|TRBJ2-7
CASSKVHRHFGDEQYF
TGTGCCAGCAGCAAAGTCCACAGGCATTTTGGGGACGAGCAGTACTTC